The rows below give T cell receptor beta chains drawn from one sample of a study of shared clonotypes between healthy human individuals. Using immunoSEQ multiplex PCR, the repertoire was profiled, and TCRdb retains in-frame clones only, with some absent. The profile shows around 1.4 million clones, less than 99% of them singletons. Sequencing input: naive CD4+ T cells sorted from blood. The receptors stem from a young man in good health. CDR3s include the opening cysteine and the closing phenylalanine or tryptophan. A D gene is named only where the DNA matches it firmly. Clone size is stated in some rows and not others, as once, few, many or a class when expanded.

TRBV4-2,TRBJ2-7,TRBD2,.,TGTGCCAGCAGCTTGGCAGGCGGGAGCTCCTACGAGCAGTACTTC,CASSLAGGSSYEQYF
TRBV28,TRBJ2-7,.,.,TGTGCCAGCGACGGGAGCTCCTACGAGCAGTACTTC,CASDGSSYEQYF
TRBV7-2,TRBJ1-3,TRBD1,.,TGTGCCAGCAGCTCTACAGGGGCTGGAAACACCATATATTTT,CASSSTGAGNTIYF
TRBV5-1,TRBJ2-7,.,.,TGCGCCAGCAGCTTGGCCGGCGGCACCTACGAGCAGTACTTC,CASSLAGGTYEQYF
TRBV6-1,TRBJ1-5,.,.,TGTGCCGGCAGTGAAAGCGGGGGAGCTCAGCCCCAGCATTTT,CAGSESGGAQPQHF
TRBV28,TRBJ2-2,.,.,TGTGCCAGCAGTTTCCGTGTAATCGGGGGGGAGCTGTTTTTT,CASSFRVIGGELFF
TRBV2,TRBJ1-5,.,.,TGTGCCAGCAGTGATGGCTCCAATCAGCCCCAGCATTTT,CASSDGSNQPQHF
TRBV6-5,TRBJ1-2,TRBD1,.,TGTGCCAGCAGCAAGACAGGGAATGGCTACACCTTC,CASSKTGNGYTF
TRBV7-9,TRBJ2-2,.,.,TGTGCCAGCAGCTTCCCGCACAGTGGAACCACCGGGGAGCTGTTTTTT,CASSFPHSGTTGELFF
TRBV6-6,TRBJ2-1,TRBD2,.,TGTGCCAGCAGTTACTCGGGGCTAGCGGGAGTCTATGAGCAGTTCTTC,CASSYSGLAGVYEQFF
TRBV9,TRBJ2-3,TRBD2,.,TGTGCCAGCAGCGGACTTAGCGGGAGGGGCACAGATACGCAGTATTTT,CASSGLSGRGTDTQYF
TRBV9,TRBJ1-2,.,.,TGTGCCAGCAGCGTAACAGGGAATGGCTACACCTTC,CASSVTGNGYTF
TRBV7-2,TRBJ2-1,.,.,TGTGCCAGCAGCTTAACTGCGGGATACAATGAGCAGTTCTTC,CASSLTAGYNEQFF
TRBV6-5,TRBJ2-1,.,.,TGTGCCAGCAAAGGGCTCTACAATGAGCAGTTCTTC,CASKGLYNEQFF
TRBV28,TRBJ1-1,.,.,TGTGCCAGCAGTTCCTATGCCCAGGGGAACACTGAAGCTTTCTTT,CASSSYAQGNTEAFF
TRBV20-1,TRBJ2-3,.,.,TGCAGTCCCTCGGCCGATACGCAGTATTTT,CSPSADTQYF
TRBV27,TRBJ2-2,.,once,TGTGCCAGCAGTAGATGGGTGGCCGGGGAGCTGTTTTTT,CASSRWVAGELFF
TRBV12-5,TRBJ2-7,TRBD1,.,TGTGCTAGTGGTTTGAAGGGGACAGGATCTCGTGAGCAGTACTTC,CASGLKGTGSREQYF
TRBV18,TRBJ2-7,TRBD2,.,TGTGCCAGCTCACCACGGCCAGCGGGAGCCCCCTACGAGCAGTACTTC,CASSPRPAGAPYEQYF
TRBV27,TRBJ2-7,.,.,TGTGCCAGCAGTTTGACCACCAGACTAGCCTACGAGCAGTACTTC,CASSLTTRLAYEQYF
TRBV19,TRBJ1-5,TRBD1,.,TGTGCCAGTAGTGACAGGGGCAATCAGCCCCAGCATTTT,CASSDRGNQPQHF
TRBV9,TRBJ1-5,.,.,TGTGCCAGCAGCGTAGTTTCAGGGGATGATCAGCCCCAGCATTTT,CASSVVSGDDQPQHF
TRBV28,TRBJ2-7,.,.,TGTGCCAGCAGGTCAGGGGTCCCCTACGAGCAGTACTTC,CASRSGVPYEQYF
TRBV4-1,TRBJ2-5,.,few,TGCGCCAGCAGCCCCCCAGGTGGGGCTAGCGAACAAGAGACCCAGTACTTC,CASSPPGGASEQETQYF
TRBV18,TRBJ2-7,.,.,TGTGCCAGCTCACCCATTATAGAGGGTAGCTCCTACGAGCAGTACTTC,CASSPIIEGSSYEQYF
TRBV11-2,TRBJ1-2,.,once,TGTGCCAGCAGCTTAGGGGAACTGGATGGCTACACCTTC,CASSLGELDGYTF
TRBV7-9,TRBJ2-5,TRBD1,.,TGTGCCAGCAGACAGACAGGGAATGAGACCCAGTACTTC,CASRQTGNETQYF
TRBV18,TRBJ2-1,.,.,TGTGCCAGCTCACTAACTCGGGGGTACAATGAGCAGTTCTTC,CASSLTRGYNEQFF
TRBV5-1,TRBJ2-6,TRBD1,once,TGCGCCAGCAGCATGGACAGGCTTAGTGGGGCCAACGTCCTGACTTTC,CASSMDRLSGANVLTF
TRBV15,TRBJ2-7,.,once,TGTGCCACCAGCAGAGAACGGAGGACCTACGAGCAGTACTTC,CATSRERRTYEQYF
TRBV29-1,TRBJ2-1,TRBD2,.,TGCAGCGTTGGACGGACTAGCGGGCTTGGGAATGAGCAGTTCTTC,CSVGRTSGLGNEQFF
TRBV11-2,TRBJ2-7,TRBD2,.,TGTGCCAGCAGCTTAGATCTTCCTAGCGGGGGGGAGGACGAGCAGTACTTC,CASSLDLPSGGEDEQYF
TRBV4-3,TRBJ2-1,.,.,TGCGCCAGCAGCCAACAGGTTAGCTCCTACAATGAGCAGTTCTTC,CASSQQVSSYNEQFF
TRBV5-1,TRBJ1-2,TRBD1,.,TGCGCCAGCAGCTTGGGGGACAGTACCCCTCGGAACTATGGCTACACCTTC,CASSLGDSTPRNYGYTF
TRBV5-8,TRBJ2-7,.,.,TGTGCCAGCAGCTTCTATTGGATGACAGCGATGGAATCCTACGAGCAGTACTTC,CASSFYWMTAMESYEQYF
TRBV18,TRBJ1-1,.,.,TGTGCCAGCTCATCCGACAGAAACACTGAAGCTTTCTTT,CASSSDRNTEAFF
TRBV28,TRBJ2-7,TRBD2,.,TGTGCCAGCAGTTTAACGGGAGGGACTTTATTCACCTACGGGCAGTACTTC,CASSLTGGTLFTYGQYF
TRBV5-1,TRBJ2-5,TRBD1,.,TGCGCCAGCAGCTCCTCCGGGACAGGGGCGGAGACCCAGTACTTC,CASSSSGTGAETQYF
TRBV2,TRBJ2-7,TRBD1,.,TGTGCCAGCACTCGCCCTCCTCACAGGGGAGAGCAGTACTTC,CASTRPPHRGEQYF
TRBV14,TRBJ2-4,TRBD2,once,TGTGCCAGCAGCCAAGAGGTAGCGGGAGGTTTAGCCAAAAACATTCAGTACTTC,CASSQEVAGGLAKNIQYF
TRBV6-5,TRBJ2-3,.,.,TGTGCCAGCACCCCCGGACAGCCAGATACGCAGTATTTT,CASTPGQPDTQYF